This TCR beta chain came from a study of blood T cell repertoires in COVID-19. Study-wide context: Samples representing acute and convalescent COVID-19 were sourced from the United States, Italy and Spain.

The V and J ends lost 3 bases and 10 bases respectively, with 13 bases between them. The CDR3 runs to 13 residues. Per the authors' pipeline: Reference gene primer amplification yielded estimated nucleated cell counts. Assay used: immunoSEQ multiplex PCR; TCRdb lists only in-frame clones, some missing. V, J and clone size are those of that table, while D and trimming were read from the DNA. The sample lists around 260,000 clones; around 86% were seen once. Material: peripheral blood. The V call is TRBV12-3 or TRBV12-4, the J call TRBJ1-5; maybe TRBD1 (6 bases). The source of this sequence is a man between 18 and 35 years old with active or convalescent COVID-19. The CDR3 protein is CASSFGTKAPQHF. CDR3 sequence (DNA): TGTGCCAGCAGTTTTGGGACAAAGGCTCCCCAGCATTTT.